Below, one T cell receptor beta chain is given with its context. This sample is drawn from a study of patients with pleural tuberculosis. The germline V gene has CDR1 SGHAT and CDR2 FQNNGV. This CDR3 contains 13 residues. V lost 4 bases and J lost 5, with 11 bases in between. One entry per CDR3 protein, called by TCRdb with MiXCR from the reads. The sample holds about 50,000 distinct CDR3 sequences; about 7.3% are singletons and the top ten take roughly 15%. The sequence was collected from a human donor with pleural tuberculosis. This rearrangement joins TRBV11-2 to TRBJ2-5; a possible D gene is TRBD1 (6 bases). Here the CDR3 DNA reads TGTGCCAGCAGCTACAGGGTTCGGGAGACCCAGTACTTC. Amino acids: CASSYRVRETQYF.